This T cell receptor beta chain was captured by sequencing in a study of PD-1 blockade in classical Hodgkin lymphoma. Overall study: Once every 2 weeks, patients received intravenous nivolumab at 3 mg/kg.

Each patient's relapse followed autologous stem cell transplantation, and brentuximab vedotin exposure varied. This CDR3 region has 15 residues. Trimming stripped 3 bases from V and 1 base from J, with 11 bases between. CDR1 is MNHEY and CDR2 is SMNVEV in the germline V gene (reference sequence). Only in-frame clones appear in the TCRdb table, and some are missing; sequencing was by immunoSEQ multiplex PCR. The sample holds over 35,000 clones, around 78% seen once. Points from the study as a whole: CD4+ TCR diversity, unlike CD8+, rose significantly by C4D1. Exclusion applied to patients who initiated nivolumab less than 1 year following ASCT. Relapsed/refractory patients reportedly had lower baseline diversity than newly diagnosed patients.

In its sample, this clone ranks as medium-sized (0.01 to 0.1%). The antigen is undetermined. The sequencing here drew on peripheral blood mononuclear cells (PBMCs), taken at baseline. The receptor's source is a human donor with classical Hodgkin lymphoma. This chain connects TRBV27 to TRBJ2-3, with D hard to call. Written as DNA, the CDR3 is TGTGCCAGCAGTTTCGGTACCCTCGGCACAGATACGCAGTATTTT. It codes for CASSFGTLGTDTQYF.